Presented here are 16 T cell receptor beta chains from one specimen sequenced in a study of blood T cells in healthy people across ages. Sample-barcoded 5' priming and a J-beta primer mix drove a second PCR of about 6 to 12 cycles. One entry per CDR3 protein results from TCRdb running MiXCR on the 5' RACE reads. The sample has 800,000 to 1,300,000 distinct CDR3 sequences, under 30% seen once. These data also formed part of another study, on T cells of mothers and their children.

Sequencing was done on a sample of blood. The receptors originated from a girl aged 2-10 years in good health.

V usage is TRBV4-3 and J usage is TRBJ2-5, with D uncertain. Deletions cut 4 bases from V and 2 bases from J, with 8 bases between. Germline CDR1 LGHNA, CDR2 YSLEER. CDR3 size: 13 residues. CDR3 DNA: TGCGCCAGCAGCCCCGAGCGACAAGAGACCCAGTACTTC. Protein: CASSPERQETQYF.

CDR3 amino acids: CASSFFSDTQYF. CDR3 nucleotide sequence: TGTGCCAGCAGTTTCTTTTCAGATACGCAGTATTTT. The chain is built from TRBV28 and TRBJ2-3; D ambiguous. Trimming cost V 3 bases and J 4 bases, with 5 bases left between them. This CDR3 is 12 amino acids long. CDR1 is MDHEN and CDR2 is SYDVKM in the germline V gene.

CDR3 residues: CASSLAGGGEKLFF. CDR3 sequence (DNA): TGTGCCAGCAGCTTGGCAGGGGGCGGGGAAAAACTGTTTTTT. This chain uses TRBV5-4 with TRBJ1-4; TRBD1 matches at 8 bases. V shed 0 bases and J 8 bases; nucleotides not matched to a gene: 3. This CDR3 is 14 amino acids long. Germline V CDR1 and CDR2: SGHNT, YYREEE (reference sequence).

V gene TRBV15 combines with J gene TRBJ2-5, with a tentative D call TRBD2 (6 bases). This CDR3 spans 16 amino acids. Trimming pared 3 bases from V and 9 bases from J, leaving 23 bases between. Looked up from germline, CDR1 is LNHNV and CDR2 is YYDKDF (reference sequence). The CDR3 bases are TGTGCCACCAGCAGCCCCCCTGAGGAGGGGACGGAGGCCCAGTACTTC. Protein product: CATSSPPEEGTEAQYF.

The V gene is TRBV2, the J gene TRBJ1-1; 7 bases map to TRBD1. This CDR3 has 12 amino acids. Germline assignment: CDR1 SNHLY and CDR2 FYNNEI. J gave up 10 bases and V 10 bases, and 12 bases lay outside the gene matches. For the CDR3, the DNA is TGTGCCATAGAAGGGGGCCCCCGTACAGCTTTCTTT. Its translation is CAIEGGPRTAFF.

This clonotype was recorded a few times. V is TRBV6-5 and J is TRBJ1-1; D is ambiguous. The V gene lost 0 bases and the J gene lost 2 bases, with 7 bases spanning the gap. CDR1 MNHEY and CDR2 SVGAGI come from the germline V gene. This CDR3 spans 14 amino acids. The CDR3 coding sequence is TGTGCCAGCAGTTACTCAGCCTACAACACTGAAGCTTTCTTT. Its translation is CASSYSAYNTEAFF.

The V and J genes are TRBV24-1 and TRBJ2-3; tentatively, D is TRBD1 or TRBD2 (6 bases each). The ends were cut back, 0 bases at V and 2 bases at J, with 11 bases in the middle. CDR3 size: 16 residues. Germline lookup yields CDR1 KGHDR and CDR2 SFDVKD. In nucleotides, the CDR3 is TGTGCCACCAGTGATTTGCGGGGGCCTACCACAGATACGCAGTATTTT. Residues: CATSDLRGPTTDTQYF.

This chain uses TRBV27 with TRBJ1-4, with D possibly being TRBD1 (5 bases). Germline V lookup: CDR1 MNHEY, CDR2 SMNVEV (reference sequence). The CDR3 is 14 residues long. V dropped 4 bases and J dropped 6 bases, with 12 bases sitting between them. In DNA form, the CDR3 reads TGTGCCAGCAGTTCAGGGCAACATTATGAAAAACTGTTTTTT. Its translation is CASSSGQHYEKLFF.

In DNA, the CDR3 is TGCGCCAGCAGTCCGGTACAGGGCCCATGGAAAAAACTGTTTTTT. It specifies CASSPVQGPWKKLFF. The J gene is TRBJ1-4, the V gene TRBV5-1; D perhaps matches TRBD1 (6 bases). The CDR3 spans 15 residues. Germline V CDR1 and CDR2: SGHRS, YFSETQ. V was cut by 5 bases and J by 9 bases, with 20 bases left in between.

This clonotype occurred once. The V call is TRBV20-1, the J call TRBJ1-2; 9 bases are a match to TRBD1. V lost 4 bases and J lost 1; bases outside the gene matches: 7. The CDR3 totals 15 residues. CDR1 is DFQATT and CDR2 is SNEGSKA in the germline V gene (reference sequence). Written as DNA, the CDR3 is TGCAGTGCTACCGGACAGGGGTTTCTTAACTATGGCTACACCTTC. Protein sequence: CSATGQGFLNYGYTF.

The chain employs TRBV7-9 and TRBJ2-3, with TRBD1 identical over 8 bases. Germline V gives CDR1 SEHNR, CDR2 FQNEAQ (reference sequence). Germline trimming cut 3 bases from V and 1 base from J; bases unmatched to any gene: 9. CDR3 size: 17 residues. The CDR3 loop reads CASSLKTGEGGTDTQYF. The CDR3 bases are TGTGCCAGCAGCTTGAAGACAGGGGAAGGAGGCACAGATACGCAGTATTTT.

In this sample, this clonotype turned up once. The CDR3 loop is CSVAQGRITYNEQFF. The CDR3 nucleotides are TGCAGCGTTGCGCAGGGAAGAATCACCTACAATGAGCAGTTCTTC. The chain uses TRBV29-1 and TRBJ2-1; weak D call: TRBD1 (5 bases). The CDR3 has 15 residues. Germline CDR1 reads SQVTM; CDR2 reads ANQGSEA. V gave up 4 bases and J gave up 2 bases, with 15 bases separating them.

The rearrangement uses TRBV20-1 and TRBJ1-2; D unclear. The V end lost 0 bases, the J end lost 4 bases, and 15 bases lay between the germline ends. CDR1 and CDR2 (germline): DFQATT, SNEGSKA (reference sequence). The CDR3 consists of 15 residues. CDR3 residues: CSARDPESTIYGYTF. The CDR3 coding sequence is TGCAGTGCTAGAGACCCAGAGTCTACCATCTATGGCTACACCTTC.

The CDR3 DNA reads TGTGCCAGCAGCTTAGTGCAGGGTCCGCGAGAAAAACTGTTTTTT. Protein product: CASSLVQGPREKLFF. The rearrangement joins TRBV11-2 to TRBJ1-4, with a possible D match to TRBD1 (5 bases). The germline V gene encodes CDR1 SGHAT and CDR2 FQNNGV. CDR3 length: 15 residues. V lost 1 base to trimming and J lost 8 bases, with 14 bases between them.

The J gene is TRBJ2-5, the V gene TRBV9; 12 nucleotides agree with TRBD2. The tail of the sequence fits TRBJ2-1 better, so the J call may be wrong. This CDR3 region has 16 residues. CDR1 and CDR2 from the germline V gene are SGDLS and YYNGEE. The CDR3 reads CASSRTSGTLGDEQFF. CDR3 bases: TGTGCCAGCAGTCGGACTAGCGGGACCTTGGGGGATGAGCAGTTCTTC.

This clonotype turned up a few times. The chain recombines TRBV7-2 with TRBJ2-1, with TRBD1 matching over 8 bases. V trimming: 7 bases; J trimming: 6 bases; junction bases outside the gene matches: 8. Germline V gene data show CDR1 as SGHTA and CDR2 as FQGNSA. The CDR3 sequence is 14 residues long. The CDR3 sequence: CASKNRTGPNEQFF. CDR3 nucleotides: TGTGCCAGCAAGAACAGGACAGGGCCCAATGAGCAGTTCTTC. Filled out from reference TRBV7-2 and TRBJ2-1, the complete variable domain reads GAGVSQSPSNKVTEKGKDVELRCDPISGHTALYWYRQSLGQGLEFLIYFQGNSAPDKSGLPSDRFSAERTGGSVSTLTIQRTQQEDSAVYLCASKNRTGPNEQFFGPGTRLTVL.